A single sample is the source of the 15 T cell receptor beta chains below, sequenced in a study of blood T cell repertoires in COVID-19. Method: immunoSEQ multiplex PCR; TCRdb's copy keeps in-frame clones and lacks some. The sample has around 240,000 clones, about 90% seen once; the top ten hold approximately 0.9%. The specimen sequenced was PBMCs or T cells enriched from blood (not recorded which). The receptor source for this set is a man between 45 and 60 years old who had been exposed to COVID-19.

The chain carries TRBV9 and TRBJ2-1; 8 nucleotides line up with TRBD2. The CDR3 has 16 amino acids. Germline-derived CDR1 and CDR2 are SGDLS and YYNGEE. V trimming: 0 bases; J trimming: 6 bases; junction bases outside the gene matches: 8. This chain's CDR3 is CASSVVAGGYSNEQFF. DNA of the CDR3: TGTGCCAGCAGCGTAGTGGCGGGGGGCTATAGCAATGAGCAGTTCTTC.

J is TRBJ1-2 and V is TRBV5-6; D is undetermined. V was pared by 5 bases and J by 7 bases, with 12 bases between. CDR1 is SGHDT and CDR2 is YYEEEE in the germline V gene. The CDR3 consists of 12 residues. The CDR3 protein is CASSINLAGYTF. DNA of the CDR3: TGTGCCAGCAGTATAAATTTGGCTGGCTACACCTTC.

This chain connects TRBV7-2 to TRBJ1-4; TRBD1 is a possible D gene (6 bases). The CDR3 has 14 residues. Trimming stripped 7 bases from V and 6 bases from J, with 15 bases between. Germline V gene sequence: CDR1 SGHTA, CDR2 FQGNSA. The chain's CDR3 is CASTRQAADEKLFF. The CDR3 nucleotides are TGTGCCAGCACCAGACAGGCGGCGGATGAAAAACTGTTTTTT.

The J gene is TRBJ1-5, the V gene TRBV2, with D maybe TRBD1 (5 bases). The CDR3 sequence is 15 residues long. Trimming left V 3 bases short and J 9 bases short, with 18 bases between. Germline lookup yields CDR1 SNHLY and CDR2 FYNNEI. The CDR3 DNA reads TGTGCCAGCAGTGACGAGGGGCCCGCGGGGGGGCCCCAGCATTTT. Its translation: CASSDEGPAGGPQHF.

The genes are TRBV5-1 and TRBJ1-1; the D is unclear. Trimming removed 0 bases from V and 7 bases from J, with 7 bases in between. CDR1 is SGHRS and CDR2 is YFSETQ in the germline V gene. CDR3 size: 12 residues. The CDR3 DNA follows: TGCGCCAGCAGCTTGGACAGTAATGAAGCTTTCTTT. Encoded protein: CASSLDSNEAFF.

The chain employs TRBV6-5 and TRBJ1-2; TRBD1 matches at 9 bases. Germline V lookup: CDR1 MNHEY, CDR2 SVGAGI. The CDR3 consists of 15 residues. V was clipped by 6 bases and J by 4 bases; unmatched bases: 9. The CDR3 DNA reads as TGTGCCAGCAGGACCGGGACAGGGAACCTCTATGGCTACACCTTC. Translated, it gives CASRTGTGNLYGYTF.

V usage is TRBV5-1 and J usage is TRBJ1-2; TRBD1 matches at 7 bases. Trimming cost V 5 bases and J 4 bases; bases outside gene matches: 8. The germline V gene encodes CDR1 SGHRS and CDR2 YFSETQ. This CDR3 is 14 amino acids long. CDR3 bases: TGCGCCAGCAGAATCCGAGGGGGCGCCTATGGCTACACCTTC. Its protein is CASRIRGGAYGYTF.

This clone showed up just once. CDR3 nucleotides: TGTGCCAGCAGCTTGTCCGGGACAGGAACGTACAATGAGCAGTTCTTC. It translates to CASSLSGTGTYNEQFF. The chain combines TRBV11-2 with TRBJ2-1; TRBD1 matches at 8 bases. The CDR3 sequence is 16 residues long. CDR1 and CDR2 from the germline V gene are SGHAT and FQNNGV. After removal of 3 bases from V and 4 bases from J, the junction contained 8 bases not matched to a gene.

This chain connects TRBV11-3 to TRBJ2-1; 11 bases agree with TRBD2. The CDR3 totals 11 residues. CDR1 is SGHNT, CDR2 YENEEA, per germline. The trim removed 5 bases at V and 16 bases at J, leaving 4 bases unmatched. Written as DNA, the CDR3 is TGTGCCAGCAGCCAGGGACTAGCGGAATTCTTC. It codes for CASSQGLAEFF.

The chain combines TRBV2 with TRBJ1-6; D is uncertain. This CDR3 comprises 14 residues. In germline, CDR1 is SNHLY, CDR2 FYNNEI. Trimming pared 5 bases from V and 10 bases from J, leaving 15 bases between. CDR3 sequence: CASSTLGYRSPLHF. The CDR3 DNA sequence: TGTGCCAGCAGTACCCTAGGATATAGGTCACCCCTCCACTTT.

The CDR3 DNA follows: TGTGCCAGCAGTGTCGGACAGACTGGAAACACCATATATTTT. Residues: CASSVGQTGNTIYF. J is TRBJ1-3 and V is TRBV2, with D perhaps matching TRBD1 (6 bases). Germline V gives CDR1 SNHLY, CDR2 FYNNEI. Trimming took 4 bases from V and 2 from J, leaving 9 bases between them. This CDR3 region has 14 residues.

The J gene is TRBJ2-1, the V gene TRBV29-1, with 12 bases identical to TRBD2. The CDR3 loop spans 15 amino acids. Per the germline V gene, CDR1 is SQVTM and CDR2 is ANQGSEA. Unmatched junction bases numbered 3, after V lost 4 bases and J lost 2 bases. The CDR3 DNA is TGCAGCGTTGTGGGACTAGCGGGTACCTACAATGAGCAGTTCTTC. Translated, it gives CSVVGLAGTYNEQFF.

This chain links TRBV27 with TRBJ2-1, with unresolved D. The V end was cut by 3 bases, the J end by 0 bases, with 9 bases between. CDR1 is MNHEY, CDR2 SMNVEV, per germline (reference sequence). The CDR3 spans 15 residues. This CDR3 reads CASSLRPYSYNEQFF. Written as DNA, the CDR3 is TGTGCCAGCAGTTTGAGGCCGTACTCCTACAATGAGCAGTTCTTC.

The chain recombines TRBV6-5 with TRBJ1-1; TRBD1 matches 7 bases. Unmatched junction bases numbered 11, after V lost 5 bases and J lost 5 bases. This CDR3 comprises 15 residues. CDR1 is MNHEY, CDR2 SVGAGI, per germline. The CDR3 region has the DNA TGTGCCAGCAGTCTCTGGACAGGTGAGGGGACTGAAGCTTTCTTT. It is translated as CASSLWTGEGTEAFF.

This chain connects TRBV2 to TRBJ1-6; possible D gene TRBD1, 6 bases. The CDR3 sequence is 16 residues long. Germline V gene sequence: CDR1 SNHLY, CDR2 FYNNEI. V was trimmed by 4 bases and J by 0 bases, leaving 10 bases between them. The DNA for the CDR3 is TGTGCCAGCAGTGGGCAGGGGAGCTCCTATAATTCACCCCTCCACTTT. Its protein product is CASSGQGSSYNSPLHF.